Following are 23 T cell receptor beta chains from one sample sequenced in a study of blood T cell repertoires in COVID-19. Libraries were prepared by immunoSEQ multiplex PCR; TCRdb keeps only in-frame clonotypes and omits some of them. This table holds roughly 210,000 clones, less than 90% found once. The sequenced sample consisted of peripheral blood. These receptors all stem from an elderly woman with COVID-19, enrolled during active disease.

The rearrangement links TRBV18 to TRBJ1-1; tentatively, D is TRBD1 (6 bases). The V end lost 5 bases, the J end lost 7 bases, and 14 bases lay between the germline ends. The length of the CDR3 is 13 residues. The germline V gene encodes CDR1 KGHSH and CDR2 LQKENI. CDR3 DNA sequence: TGTGCCAGCTCATCGAGCGGACAGATTGAAGCTTTCTTT. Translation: CASSSSGQIEAFF.

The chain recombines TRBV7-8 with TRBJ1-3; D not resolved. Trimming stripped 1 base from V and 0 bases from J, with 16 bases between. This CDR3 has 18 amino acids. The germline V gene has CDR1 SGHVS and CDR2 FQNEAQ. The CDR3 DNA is TGTGCCAGCAGCTTAGAGGGCCGAGGGAGGTTCTCTGGAAACACCATATATTTT. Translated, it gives CASSLEGRGRFSGNTIYF.

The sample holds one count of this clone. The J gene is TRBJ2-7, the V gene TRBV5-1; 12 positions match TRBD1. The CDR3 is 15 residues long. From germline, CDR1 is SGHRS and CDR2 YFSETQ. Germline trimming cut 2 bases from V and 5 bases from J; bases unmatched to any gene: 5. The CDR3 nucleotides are TGCGCCAGCAGCTTCGGGACAGGGGGCTTAGACGAGCAGTACTTC. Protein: CASSFGTGGLDEQYF.

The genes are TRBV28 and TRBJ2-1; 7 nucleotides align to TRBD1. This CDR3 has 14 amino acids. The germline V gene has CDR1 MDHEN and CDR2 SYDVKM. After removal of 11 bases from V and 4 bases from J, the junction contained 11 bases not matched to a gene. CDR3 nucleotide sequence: TGTGCCGCGACAGGGCCCCTCGGATACAATGAGCAGTTCTTC. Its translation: CAATGPLGYNEQFF.

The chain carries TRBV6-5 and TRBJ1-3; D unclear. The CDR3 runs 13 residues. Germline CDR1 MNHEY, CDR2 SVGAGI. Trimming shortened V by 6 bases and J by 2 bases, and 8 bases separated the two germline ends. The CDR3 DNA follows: TGTGCCAGCAGCTCTCCTGCTGGAAACACCATATATTTT. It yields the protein CASSSPAGNTIYF.

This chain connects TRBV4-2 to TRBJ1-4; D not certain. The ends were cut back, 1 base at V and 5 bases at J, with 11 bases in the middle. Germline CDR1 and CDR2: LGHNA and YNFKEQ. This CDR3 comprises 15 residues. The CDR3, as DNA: TGTGCCAGCAGCCAAGGTCAGGCCCCCAATGAAAAACTGTTTTTT. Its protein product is CASSQGQAPNEKLFF.

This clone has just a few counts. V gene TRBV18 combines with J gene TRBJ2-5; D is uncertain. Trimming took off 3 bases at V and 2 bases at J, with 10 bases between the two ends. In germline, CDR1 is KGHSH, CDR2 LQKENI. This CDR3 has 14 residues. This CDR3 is CASSPRQTQETQYF. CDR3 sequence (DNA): TGTGCCAGCTCACCGAGACAAACACAAGAGACCCAGTACTTC.

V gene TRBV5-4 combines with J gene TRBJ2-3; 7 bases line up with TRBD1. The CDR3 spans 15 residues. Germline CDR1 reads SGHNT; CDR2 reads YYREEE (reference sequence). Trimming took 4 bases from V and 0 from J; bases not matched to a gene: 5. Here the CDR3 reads CASSPAGGSTDTQYF. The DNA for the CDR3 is TGTGCCAGCAGCCCGGCAGGGGGAAGCACAGATACGCAGTATTTT.

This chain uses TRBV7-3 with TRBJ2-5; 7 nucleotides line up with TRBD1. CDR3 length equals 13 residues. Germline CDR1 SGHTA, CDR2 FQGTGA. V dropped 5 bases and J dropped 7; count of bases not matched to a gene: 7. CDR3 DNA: TGTGCCAGCAGCCGTGACAGGGACGGGACCCAGTACTTC. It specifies CASSRDRDGTQYF.

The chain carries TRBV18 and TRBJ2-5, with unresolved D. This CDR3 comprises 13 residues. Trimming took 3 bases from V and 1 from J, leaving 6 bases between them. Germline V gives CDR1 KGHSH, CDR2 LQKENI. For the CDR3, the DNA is TGTGCCAGCTCACCGGTCAGCCAAGAGACCCAGTACTTC. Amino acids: CASSPVSQETQYF.

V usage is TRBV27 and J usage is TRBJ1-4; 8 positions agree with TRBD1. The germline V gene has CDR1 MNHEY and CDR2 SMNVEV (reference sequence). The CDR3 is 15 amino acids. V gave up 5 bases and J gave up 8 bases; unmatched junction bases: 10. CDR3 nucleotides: TGTGCCAGCAGTCCGGGTGGCAGGGGGCAAGAAAAACTGTTTTTT. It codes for CASSPGGRGQEKLFF.

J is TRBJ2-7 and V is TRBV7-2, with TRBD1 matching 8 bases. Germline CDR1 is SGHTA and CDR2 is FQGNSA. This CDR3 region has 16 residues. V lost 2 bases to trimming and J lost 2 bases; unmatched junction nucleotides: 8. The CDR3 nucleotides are TGTGCCAGCAGCTTAAGACTTGGCAGGGGGCCCTACGAGCAGTACTTC. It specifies CASSLRLGRGPYEQYF.

The CDR3 nucleotides read TGTGCCAGCAGTTATGGACAGGGCAGAAGGTCGGGCGGCTACACCTTC. It specifies CASSYGQGRRSGGYTF. The chain has TRBV3-1 (or the pseudogene TRBV3-2) and TRBJ1-2; 8 bases map to TRBD1. With V trimmed by 6 bases and J by 8 bases, 17 bases remained unmatched. Germline V gene sequence: CDR1 LGHDT, CDR2 YNNKEL (reference sequence). CDR3 length: 16 amino acids.

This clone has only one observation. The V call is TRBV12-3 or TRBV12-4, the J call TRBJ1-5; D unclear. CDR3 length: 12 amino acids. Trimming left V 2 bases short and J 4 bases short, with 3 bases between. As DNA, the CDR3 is TGTGCCAGCAGTTTAACTAATCAGCCCCAGCATTTT. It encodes CASSLTNQPQHF.

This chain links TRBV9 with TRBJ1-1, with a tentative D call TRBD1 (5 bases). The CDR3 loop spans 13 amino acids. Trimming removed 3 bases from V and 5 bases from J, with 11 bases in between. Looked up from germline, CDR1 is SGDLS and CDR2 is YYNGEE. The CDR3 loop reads CASSAGRGTEAFF. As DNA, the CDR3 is TGTGCCAGCAGCGCCGGGCGGGGGACTGAAGCTTTCTTT. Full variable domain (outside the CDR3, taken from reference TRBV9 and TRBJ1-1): DSGVTQTPKHLITATGQRVTLRCSPRSGDLSVYWYQQSLDQGLQFLIQYYNGEERAKGNILERFSAQQFPDLHSELNLSSLELGDSALYFCASSAGRGTEAFFGQGTRLTVV.

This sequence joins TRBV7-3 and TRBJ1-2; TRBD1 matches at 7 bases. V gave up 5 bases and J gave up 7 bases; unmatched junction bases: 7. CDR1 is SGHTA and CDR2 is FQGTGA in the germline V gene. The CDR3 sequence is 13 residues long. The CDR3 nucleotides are TGTGCCAGCAGCCCTAAGACAGGGTTTGGCTACACCTTC. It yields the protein CASSPKTGFGYTF. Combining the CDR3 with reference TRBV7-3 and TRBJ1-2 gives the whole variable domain GAGVSQTPSNKVTEKGKYVELRCDPISGHTALYWYRQSLGQGPEFLIYFQGTGAADDSGLPNDRFFAVRPEGSVSTLKIQRTERGDSAVYLCASSPKTGFGYTFGSGTRLTVV.

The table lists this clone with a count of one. This CDR3 is CASSIGRGLTYEQYF. CDR3 in DNA: TGTGCCAGTAGTATTGGTCGGGGGTTGACCTACGAGCAGTACTTC. The rearrangement uses TRBV19 and TRBJ2-7; perhaps TRBD2 as D (6 bases). The CDR3 has 15 amino acids. Germline CDR1 reads LNHDA; CDR2 reads SQIVND (reference sequence). The V end lost 3 bases, the J end lost 2 bases, and 14 bases lay between the germline ends.

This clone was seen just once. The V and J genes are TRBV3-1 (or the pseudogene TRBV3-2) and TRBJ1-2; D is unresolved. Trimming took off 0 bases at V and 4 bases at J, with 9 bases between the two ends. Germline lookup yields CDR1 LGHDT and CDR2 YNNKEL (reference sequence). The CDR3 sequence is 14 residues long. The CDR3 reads CASSQDAGAYGYTF. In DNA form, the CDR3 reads TGTGCCAGCAGCCAAGACGCGGGAGCCTATGGCTACACCTTC.

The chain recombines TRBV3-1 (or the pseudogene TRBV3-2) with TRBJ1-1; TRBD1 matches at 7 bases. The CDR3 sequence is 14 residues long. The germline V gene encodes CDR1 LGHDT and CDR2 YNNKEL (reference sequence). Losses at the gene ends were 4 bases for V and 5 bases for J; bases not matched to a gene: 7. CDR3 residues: CASSLRQGETEAFF. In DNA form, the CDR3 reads TGTGCCAGCAGCCTCCGACAGGGAGAAACTGAAGCTTTCTTT.

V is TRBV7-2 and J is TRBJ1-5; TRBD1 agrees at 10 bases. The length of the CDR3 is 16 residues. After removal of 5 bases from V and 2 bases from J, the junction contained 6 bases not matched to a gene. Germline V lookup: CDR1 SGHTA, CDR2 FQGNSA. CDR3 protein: CASSLMGTGGNQPQHF. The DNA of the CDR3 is TGTGCCAGCAGCCTTATGGGGACAGGGGGCAATCAGCCCCAGCATTTT.

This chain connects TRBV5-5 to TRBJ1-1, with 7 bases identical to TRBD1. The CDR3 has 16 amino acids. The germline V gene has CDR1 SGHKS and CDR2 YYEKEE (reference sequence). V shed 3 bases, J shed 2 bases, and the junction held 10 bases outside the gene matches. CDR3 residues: CASSWGPGTVNTEAFF. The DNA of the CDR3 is TGTGCCAGCAGCTGGGGCCCCGGGACAGTAAACACTGAAGCTTTCTTT.

The CDR3 loop is CASRRTGAGQPQHF. The CDR3 DNA is TGTGCCAGCAGGAGGACAGGGGCCGGTCAGCCCCAGCATTTT. The rearrangement links TRBV6-5 to TRBJ1-5, with 9 bases matching TRBD1. V lost 6 bases and J lost 6; bases outside the gene matches: 6. This CDR3 region has 14 residues. CDR1 and CDR2 (germline): MNHEY, SVGAGI.

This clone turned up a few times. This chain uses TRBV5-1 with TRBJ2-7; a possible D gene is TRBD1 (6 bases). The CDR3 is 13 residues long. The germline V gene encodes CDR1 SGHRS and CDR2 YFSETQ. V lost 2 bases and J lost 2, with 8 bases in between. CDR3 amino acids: CASSLDRTYEQYF. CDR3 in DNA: TGCGCCAGCAGCTTAGACAGGACCTACGAGCAGTACTTC. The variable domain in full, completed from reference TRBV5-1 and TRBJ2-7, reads KAGVTQTPRYLIKTRGQQVTLSCSPISGHRSVSWYQQTPGQGLQFLFEYFSETQRNKGNFPGRFSGRQFSNSRSEMNVSTLELGDSALYLCASSLDRTYEQYFGPGTRLTVT.